Following are 5 T cell receptor beta chains from one sample sequenced in a study of blood T cells in healthy people across ages (dated by TCRdb to the mid-2010s). Receptors were amplified or captured by 5' RACE. TCRdb shows the sequencer as Illumina HiSeq 2500. A second PCR of about 7 to 12 cycles was run with a J-beta primer mix and a sample-barcoded 5' primer. TCRdb itself trimmed the public reads at Q25 with fastp, ran MiXCR and retained productive beta chains. Entries are consolidated by CDR3 protein sequence, retaining the most common genes and DNA. The sample table holds approximately 820,000 distinct CDR3 sequences, of which 44% were seen once. In total, the top ten clones hold under 20% of the sample. Material for sequencing was blood. These receptor sequences come from a man aged 55 to 70 in good health.

This rearrangement joins TRBV14 to TRBJ2-2; 7 positions agree with TRBD2. Germline lookup yields CDR1 SGHDN and CDR2 FVKESK. The CDR3 has 15 residues. The V and J ends lost 4 bases and 7 bases, in that order; junction bases with no gene match: 9. CDR3 loop: CASSLWNGGIGELFF. CDR3 nucleotides: TGTGCCAGCAGCCTTTGGAACGGGGGGATCGGGGAGCTGTTTTTT.

The chain couples TRBV18 to TRBJ2-1, with 10 bases identical to TRBD2. This CDR3 contains 15 residues. The germline gives CDR1 KGHSH, CDR2 LQKENI. V lost 9 bases to trimming and J lost 7 bases; unmatched junction nucleotides: 12. The CDR3, as DNA: TGTGCCAGTAGTATAGGGGCTAGCGGGGGAAATGAGCAGTTCTTC. Amino acids: CASSIGASGGNEQFF.

Note on this clonotype: The junction and the germline gene differ at one end; a read error may be behind it. The chain combines TRBV5-1 with TRBJ1-6; D call uncertain. Germline lookup yields CDR1 SGHRS and CDR2 YFSETQ. The CDR3 contains 15 residues. This CDR3 reads CVSSPGAGADSPLHF. CDR3 DNA sequence: TGCGTCAGCAGCCCGGGCGCAGGTGCTGATTCACCCCTCCACTTT.

In its sample, this clonotype was seen a few times. This chain connects TRBV7-9 to TRBJ2-7, with 9 bases matching TRBD1. The CDR3 has 17 amino acids. J lost 1 base, V lost 7 bases, and 14 bases had no gene match. Germline V gene data show CDR1 as SEHNR and CDR2 as FQNEAQ (reference sequence). Here the CDR3 reads CASIGGQGGYRSYEQYF. The CDR3 nucleotides read TGTGCCAGCATTGGGGGACAGGGTGGTTATAGGTCCTACGAGCAGTACTTC.

The gene calls are TRBV18 and TRBJ2-3; tentatively, D is TRBD1 (5 bases). The germline V and J ends were trimmed by 0 bases and 2 bases, with 12 bases remaining between them. The CDR3 loop spans 16 amino acids. Germline CDR1 KGHSH, CDR2 LQKENI. This CDR3 is CASSPPGRANTDTQYF. The CDR3 nucleotides are TGTGCCAGCTCACCACCGGGCAGGGCGAACACAGATACGCAGTATTTT.